This T cell receptor (beta chain) was captured in a study of blood T cell repertoires in COVID-19. Overall study context: PBMCs, B-cell-depleted T cells, or T cells were the source of the cDNA or gDNA that made up the material.

Germline CDR1 reads MDHEN; CDR2 reads SYDVKM. The V gene end was trimmed by 6 bases and the J gene end by 5 bases; junction bases not matched to a gene: 7. CDR3 length equals 14 residues. Sequenced by immunoSEQ multiplex PCR; TCRdb stores in-frame clones only, minus some. Here the sample spans approximately 110,000 clones, around four fifths being singletons. Seattle participants joined during active infection and were tracked over time. The source of this sequence is a man older than 75 with COVID-19, enrolled during active disease. The chain employs TRBV28 and TRBJ2-5; 9 positions match TRBD1. Sequenced material: peripheral blood. The CDR3 sequence: CASRVQGASETQYF. DNA for the CDR3: TGTGCCAGCAGGGTACAGGGGGCGAGTGAGACCCAGTACTTC.